This T cell receptor beta chain originates from a study of cytomegalovirus exposure and HLA in healthy donors. V lost 4 bases to trimming and J lost 5 bases, with 11 bases between them. The germline V gene encodes CDR1 SGHDN and CDR2 FVKESK. CDR3 length: 13 amino acids. 13 Jbeta primers and 60 Vbeta primers were used for the PCR. Profiled with immunoSEQ multiplex PCR; TCRdb holds only in-frame clones, not every one. This table has under 200,000 clones, around 85% appearing once. As regards this clone: The target antigen is unknown.

Notes on the study in general: TCR beta V- and J-gene trimming was later associated with a missense DCLRE1C variant. A list of approximately 160 TCR beta chains associated with cytomegalovirus was given. For most subjects, TCR beta sequences were reported to predict HLA-A and HLA-B alleles with accuracy.

Sequenced material: PBMCs. The TCR comes from a man between 35 and 55 years old in good health and CMV-seronegative. This chain uses TRBV14 with TRBJ1-2; weak D call: TRBD1 (6 bases). Written as DNA, the CDR3 is TGTGCCAGCAGCCCGGACAGACTATATGGCTACACCTTC. This gives the protein CASSPDRLYGYTF.